This T cell receptor beta chain stems from a study of blood T cell repertoires in COVID-19. Study context: Spain, Italy and the United States supplied samples that represented acute and convalescent COVID-19. T cells, B-cell-depleted T cells, or PBMCs provided the cDNA or gDNA that served as material.

Data came from immunoSEQ multiplex PCR; TCRdb stores just in-frame clones and leaves some out. This table holds roughly 330,000 clones, nearly 90% found once. The TCR was taken from a young woman who had recovered from COVID-19. The sample consisted of PBMCs or T cells enriched from blood (not recorded which).

The CDR3 reads CASSKISGGVTDTQYF. In DNA, the CDR3 is TGTGCCAGTAGTAAGATTAGCGGGGGGGTCACAGATACGCAGTATTTT. The gene calls are TRBV19 and TRBJ2-3; the match to TRBD2 covers 11 bases. The germline V gene encodes CDR1 LNHDA and CDR2 SQIVND (reference sequence). V was pared by 4 bases and J by 2 bases, with 5 bases of the junction left unmatched. The CDR3 length is 16 residues.